This TCR beta chain was sequenced for a study of PD-1 blockade in classical Hodgkin lymphoma. The study, taken as a whole, reports: Complete responders possessed baseline diversity comparable to newly diagnosed patients. In CD4+ cells, TCR diversity went up significantly by C4D1, but in CD8+ cells it did not.

This sample's time point: cycle 4 day 1 (C4D1), after less than 7 weeks of nivolumab. Brentuximab vedotin exposure varied among the patients, all of whom had relapsed after autologous stem cell transplantation. The best responses consisted of complete response, partial response or progressive disease. The repertoire was sequenced with immunoSEQ multiplex PCR; TCRdb's copy has only in-frame clones and lacks some. The sample holds tens of thousands of clones, roughly nine tenths seen once. In regard to this clone: Antigen unknown.

The CDR3 runs to 14 residues. Trimming pared 8 bases from V and 4 bases from J, leaving 15 bases between. Germline V gene lookup returns CDR1 KGHSH and CDR2 LQKENI. The sample was peripheral blood mononuclear cells (PBMCs), taken before the fourth cycle of nivolumab. This clonotype was obtained from a human donor with classical Hodgkin lymphoma. V is TRBV18 and J is TRBJ1-3; D unresolved. The CDR3 DNA reads as TGTGCCAGCCAAAAAGGCCCGACCGGAAACACCATATATTTT. It translates to CASQKGPTGNTIYF.